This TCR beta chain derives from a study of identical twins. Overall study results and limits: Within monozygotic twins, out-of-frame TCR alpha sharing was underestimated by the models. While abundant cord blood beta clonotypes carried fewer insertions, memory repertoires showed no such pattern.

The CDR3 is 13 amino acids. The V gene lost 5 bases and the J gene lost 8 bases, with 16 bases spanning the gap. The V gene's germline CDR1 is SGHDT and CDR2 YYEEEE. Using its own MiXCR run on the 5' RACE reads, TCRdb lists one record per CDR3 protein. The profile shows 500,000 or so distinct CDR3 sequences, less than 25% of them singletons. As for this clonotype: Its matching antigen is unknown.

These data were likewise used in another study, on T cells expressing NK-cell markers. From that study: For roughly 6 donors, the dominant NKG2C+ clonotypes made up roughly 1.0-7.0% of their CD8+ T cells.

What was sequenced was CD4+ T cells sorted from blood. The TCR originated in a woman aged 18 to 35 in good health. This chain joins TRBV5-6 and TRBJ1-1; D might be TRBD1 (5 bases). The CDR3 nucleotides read TGTGCCAGCAGTCCCCGCTTCGGGACCGAAGCTTTCTTT. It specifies CASSPRFGTEAFF. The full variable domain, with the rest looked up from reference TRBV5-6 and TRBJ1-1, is DAGVTQSPTHLIKTRGQQVTLRCSPKSGHDTVSWYQQALGQGPQFIFQYYEEEERQRGNFPDRFSGHQFPNYSSELNVNALLLGDSALYLCASSPRFGTEAFFGQGTRLTVV.